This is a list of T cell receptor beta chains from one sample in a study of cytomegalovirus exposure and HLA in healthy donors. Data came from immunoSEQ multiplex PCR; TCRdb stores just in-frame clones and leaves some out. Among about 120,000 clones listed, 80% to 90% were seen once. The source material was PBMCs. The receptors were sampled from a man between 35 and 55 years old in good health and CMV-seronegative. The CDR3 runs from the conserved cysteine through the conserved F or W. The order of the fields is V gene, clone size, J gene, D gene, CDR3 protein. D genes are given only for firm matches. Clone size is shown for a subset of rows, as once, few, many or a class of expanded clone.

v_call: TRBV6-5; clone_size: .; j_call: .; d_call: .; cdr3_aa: CASSFTASSYEQYF
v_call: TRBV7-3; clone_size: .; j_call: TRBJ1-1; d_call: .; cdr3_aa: CASSPDFGDEAFF
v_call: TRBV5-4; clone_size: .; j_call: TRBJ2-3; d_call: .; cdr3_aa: CASSISGASTDTQYF
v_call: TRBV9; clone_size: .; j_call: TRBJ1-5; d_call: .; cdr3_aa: CASSETSSNQPQHF
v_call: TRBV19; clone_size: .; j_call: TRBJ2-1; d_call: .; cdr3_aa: CASSHPRGSSYNEQFF
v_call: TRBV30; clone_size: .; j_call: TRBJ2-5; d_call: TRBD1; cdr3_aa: CAWSPDRVETQYF
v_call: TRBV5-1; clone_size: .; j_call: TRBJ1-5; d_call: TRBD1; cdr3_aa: CASSWTGARNQPQHF
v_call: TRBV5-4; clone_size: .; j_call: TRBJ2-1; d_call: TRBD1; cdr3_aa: CASSLPGQGDEQFF
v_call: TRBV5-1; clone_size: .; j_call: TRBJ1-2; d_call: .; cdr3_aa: CASSLGSAQTKNGYTF
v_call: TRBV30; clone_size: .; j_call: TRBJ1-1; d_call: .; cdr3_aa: CAWSPQVGTEAFF
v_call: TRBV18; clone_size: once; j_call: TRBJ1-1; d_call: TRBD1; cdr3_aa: CASSRMTGLGDTEAFF
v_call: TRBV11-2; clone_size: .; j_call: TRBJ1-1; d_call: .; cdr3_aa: CASSKGVSGTEAFF
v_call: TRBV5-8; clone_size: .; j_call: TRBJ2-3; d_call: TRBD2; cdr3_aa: CASSLARRGDTDTQYF
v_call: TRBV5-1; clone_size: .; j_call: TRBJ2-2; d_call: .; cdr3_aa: CASSYSFRELFF
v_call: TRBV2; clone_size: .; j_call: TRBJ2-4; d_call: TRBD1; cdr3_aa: CASSRLDRVAKNIQYF
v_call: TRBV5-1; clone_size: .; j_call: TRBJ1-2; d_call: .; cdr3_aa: CASSLSPGLYGYTF
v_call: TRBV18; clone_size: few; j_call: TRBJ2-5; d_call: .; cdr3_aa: CASSLSREETQYF
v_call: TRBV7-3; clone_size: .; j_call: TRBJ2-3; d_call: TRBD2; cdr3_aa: CASSLNPGGGLAGVKTDTQYF
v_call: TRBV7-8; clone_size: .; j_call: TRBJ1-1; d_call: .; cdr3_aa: CASSLGWEGYTEAFF
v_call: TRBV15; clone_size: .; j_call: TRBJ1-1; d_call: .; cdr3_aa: CATSRGQDTEAFF
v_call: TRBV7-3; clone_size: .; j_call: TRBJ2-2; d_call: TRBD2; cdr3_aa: CASSSGLAGSNTGELFF
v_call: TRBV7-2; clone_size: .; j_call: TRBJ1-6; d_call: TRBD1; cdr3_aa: CASSPDGYGAGGKDSPLHF
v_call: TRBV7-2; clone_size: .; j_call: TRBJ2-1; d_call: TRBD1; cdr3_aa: CASSPPGTGGLFGQFF
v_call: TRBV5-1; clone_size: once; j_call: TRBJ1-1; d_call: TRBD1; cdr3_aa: CASSLTGETEAFF
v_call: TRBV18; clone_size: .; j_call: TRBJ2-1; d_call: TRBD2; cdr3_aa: CASSPPGGSGYNEQFF
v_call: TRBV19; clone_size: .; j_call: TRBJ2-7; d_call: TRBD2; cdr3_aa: CASSRPGTTPYEQYF
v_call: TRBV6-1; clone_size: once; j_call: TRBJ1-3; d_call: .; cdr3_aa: CASISFLGGGNTIYF
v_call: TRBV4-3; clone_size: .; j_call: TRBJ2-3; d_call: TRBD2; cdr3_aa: CASSQEGLAGDTQYF
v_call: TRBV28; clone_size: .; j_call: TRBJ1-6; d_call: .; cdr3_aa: CASSFPGRLDSPLHF
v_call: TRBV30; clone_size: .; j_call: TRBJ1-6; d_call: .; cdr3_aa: CAWSGGGGSSYNSPLHF
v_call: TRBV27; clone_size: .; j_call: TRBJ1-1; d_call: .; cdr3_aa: CASPFFGLGRGLDTEAFF
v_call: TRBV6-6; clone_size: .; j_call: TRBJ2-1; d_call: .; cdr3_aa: CASTSMGAEQFF
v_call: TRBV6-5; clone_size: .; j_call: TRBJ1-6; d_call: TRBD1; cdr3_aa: CASSPPGTGNLHF
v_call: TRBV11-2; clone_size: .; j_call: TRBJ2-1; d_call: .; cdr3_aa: CASSNSLSEQFF
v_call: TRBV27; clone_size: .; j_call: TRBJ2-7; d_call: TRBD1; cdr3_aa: CASSPRTGVGNEQYF
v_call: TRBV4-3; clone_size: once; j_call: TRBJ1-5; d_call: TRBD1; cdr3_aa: CASSQDRQGDQPQHF
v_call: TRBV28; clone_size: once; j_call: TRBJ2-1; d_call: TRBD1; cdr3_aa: CASNPPGTGFIEQFF
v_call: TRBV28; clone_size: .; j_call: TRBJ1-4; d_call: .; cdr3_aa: CASSLLNTHQALFF
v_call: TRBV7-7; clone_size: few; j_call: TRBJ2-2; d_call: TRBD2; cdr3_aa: CASSFRTSGAGELFF
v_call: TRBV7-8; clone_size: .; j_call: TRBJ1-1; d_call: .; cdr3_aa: CASSRRQIMNTEAFF
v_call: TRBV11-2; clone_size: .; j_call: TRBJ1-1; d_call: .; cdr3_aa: CASSLAWQAFRNTEAFF
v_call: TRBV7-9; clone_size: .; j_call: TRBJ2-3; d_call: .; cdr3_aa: CASSPRGGVSTDTQYF
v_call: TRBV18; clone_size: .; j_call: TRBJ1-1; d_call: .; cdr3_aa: CASSPPGPHEAFF
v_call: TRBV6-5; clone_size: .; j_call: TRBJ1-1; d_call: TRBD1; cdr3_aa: CASSPGTGNTEAFF
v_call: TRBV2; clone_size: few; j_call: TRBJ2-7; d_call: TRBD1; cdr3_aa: CASSVERTGRAYEQYF
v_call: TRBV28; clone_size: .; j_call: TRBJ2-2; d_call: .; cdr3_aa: CASTSLNTGELFF
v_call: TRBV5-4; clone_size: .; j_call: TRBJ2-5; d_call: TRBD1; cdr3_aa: CASSRDRGMETQYF
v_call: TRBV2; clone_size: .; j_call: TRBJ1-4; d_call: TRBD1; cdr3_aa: CACSTGQSNEKLFF
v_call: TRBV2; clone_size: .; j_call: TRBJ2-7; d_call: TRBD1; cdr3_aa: CASSGGTGHEQYF
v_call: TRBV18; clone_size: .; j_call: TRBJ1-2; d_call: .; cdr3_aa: CASSPNGDTNYGYTF
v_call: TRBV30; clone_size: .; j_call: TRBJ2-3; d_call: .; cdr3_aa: CACRTVDTQYF
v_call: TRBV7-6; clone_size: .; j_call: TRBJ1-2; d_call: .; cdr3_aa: CASSLWEGEGYTF